The next 26 T cell receptor beta chains were all read from a single sample in a study of T-cell memory formation after mild COVID-19. Using its own MiXCR run on the 5' RACE reads, TCRdb lists one record per CDR3 protein. The sample has 400,000 to 500,000 distinct CDR3 sequences, roughly 18% seen once. Sequenced sample: PBMCs or a T cell subset sorted from them (not recorded which). Source of these receptors: a man between 18 and 35 years old who had mild COVID-19 (a few samples of this study predate the infection). Cell type and time point are not known.

V gene TRBV9 combines with J gene TRBJ2-3; D not certain. Germline CDR1 is SGDLS and CDR2 is YYNGEE. Trimming left V 0 bases short and J 3 bases short, with 8 bases between. There are 14 residues in the CDR3. CDR3 in DNA: TGTGCCAGCAGCGTAGTACCTACAACAGATACGCAGTATTTT. As protein: CASSVVPTTDTQYF.

This clonotype was counted a few times. The genes are TRBV6-5 and TRBJ1-2, with D possibly matching TRBD1 (6 bases). CDR3 length: 13 amino acids. Trimming stripped 6 bases from V and 6 bases from J, with 14 bases between. Germline V lookup: CDR1 MNHEY, CDR2 SVGAGI. The CDR3 nucleotides read TGTGCCAGCAGCCTGGTCAGGGGCGATGGCTACACCTTC. Its translation: CASSLVRGDGYTF.

There are a few counts of this clonotype. The chain couples TRBV7-2 to TRBJ1-4, with D perhaps TRBD1 (5 bases). V lost 5 bases to trimming and J lost 10 bases, with 17 bases between them. This CDR3 has 14 amino acids. Per germline, CDR1 SGHTA and CDR2 FQGNSA. CDR3 coding DNA: TGTGCCAGCAGCCCAACCCAGGGTCTCCGAAAACTGTTTTTT. Translation: CASSPTQGLRKLFF.

This clonotype has just a few counts. CDR3 sequence reads: CASSFGELRSRTEAFF. The CDR3 nucleotides are TGTGCCAGCAGTTTTGGTGAACTACGAAGCAGGACTGAAGCTTTCTTT. The rearrangement links TRBV12-3 or TRBV12-4 to TRBJ1-1, with D unresolved. Trimming shortened V by 3 bases and J by 5 bases, and 19 bases separated the two germline ends. This CDR3 region has 16 residues.

This sequence joins TRBV15 and TRBJ2-7, with TRBD1 identical over 7 bases. Germline V gives CDR1 LNHNV, CDR2 YYDKDF (reference sequence). This CDR3 is 13 amino acids long. J gave up 3 bases and V 4 bases, and 3 bases lay outside the gene matches. Written as DNA, the CDR3 is TGTGCCACCAGCAAAGGGACAGTCTACGAGCAGTACTTC. Translated: CATSKGTVYEQYF.

In this sample, this clonotype turned up a few times. The chain has TRBV4-1 and TRBJ1-5; 7 bases match TRBD1. V trimming: 0 bases; J trimming: 7 bases; junction bases outside the gene matches: 6. The length of the CDR3 is 15 residues. Germline V gives CDR1 MGHRA, CDR2 YSYEKL. The chain's CDR3 is CASSQDEGGGQPQHF. The CDR3 DNA reads TGCGCCAGCAGCCAAGACGAAGGGGGCGGACAGCCCCAGCATTTT.

This clonotype appeared many times. This rearrangement joins TRBV5-1 to TRBJ1-1; D remains ambiguous. The CDR3 covers 13 residues. Trimming stripped 4 bases from V and 7 bases from J, with 14 bases between. CDR1 is SGHRS and CDR2 is YFSETQ in the germline V gene. The CDR3 spells CASSVLRRSEAFF. CDR3 nucleotide sequence: TGCGCCAGCAGCGTCCTCCGACGGAGTGAAGCTTTCTTT. Filled out from reference TRBV5-1 and TRBJ1-1, the complete variable domain reads KAGVTQTPRYLIKTRGQQVTLSCSPISGHRSVSWYQQTPGQGLQFLFEYFSETQRNKGNFPGRFSGRQFSNSRSEMNVSTLELGDSALYLCASSVLRRSEAFFGQGTRLTVV.

This clonotype has just one count. V gene TRBV7-2 combines with J gene TRBJ2-7; 7 bases align to TRBD1. The length of the CDR3 is 13 residues. V shed 5 bases, J shed 1 base, and the junction held 2 bases outside the gene matches. CDR1 is SGHTA, CDR2 FQGNSA, per germline. This CDR3 is CASSVDRSYEQYF. CDR3 nucleotides: TGTGCCAGCAGCGTGGACAGGTCCTACGAGCAGTACTTC.

A few counts support this clonotype. The V gene is TRBV7-2, the J gene TRBJ2-5, with 7 positions matching TRBD2. This CDR3 is built from 15 residues. The V gene end was trimmed by 4 bases and the J gene end by 5 bases; junction bases not matched to a gene: 10. CDR1 and CDR2 from the germline V gene are SGHTA and FQGNSA. The chain's CDR3 is CASSWRAGVSETQYF. CDR3 in DNA: TGTGCCAGCAGCTGGCGCGCGGGGGTTAGTGAGACCCAGTACTTC.

The table lists this clonotype with a count of one. The rearrangement joins TRBV10-3 to TRBJ1-1; tentatively, D is TRBD1 (5 bases). V was clipped by 6 bases and J by 1 base, with 12 bases between them. This CDR3 comprises 14 residues. Germline V gene lookup returns CDR1 ENHRY and CDR2 SYGVKD. The CDR3 coding sequence is TGTGCCATCAGCTCTAGGGGCCAGAACACTGAAGCTTTCTTT. This codes for CAISSRGQNTEAFF.

This clonotype has at least ten counts. The V gene is TRBV12-3 or TRBV12-4, the J gene TRBJ2-5; 10 positions agree with TRBD1. The CDR3 totals 14 residues. V dropped 6 bases and J dropped 5; count of bases not matched to a gene: 6. Here the CDR3 DNA reads TGTGCCAGCAGCCGGGACAGGGGAGGCGAGACCCAGTACTTC. Residues: CASSRDRGGETQYF.

There are a few counts of this clonotype. V usage is TRBV5-1 and J usage is TRBJ2-3; D ambiguous. The CDR3 has 14 residues. CDR1 SGHRS and CDR2 YFSETQ come from the germline V gene. V lost 0 bases and J 6 bases, leaving 11 bases between the germline ends. The CDR3 spells CASSLVSSSDTQYF. The CDR3 DNA reads TGCGCCAGCAGCTTGGTTTCCTCGTCGGATACGCAGTATTTT.

This clonotype was seen more than once but under ten times. The CDR3 nucleotides read TGCGCCAGCAGCCAAGACGGGTTGAGGAGGGCAGATACGCAGTATTTT. Protein product: CASSQDGLRRADTQYF. This chain links TRBV4-3 with TRBJ2-3; tentative D call: TRBD2 (6 bases). Germline values: CDR1 LGHNA, CDR2 YSLEER. Trimming cost V 0 bases and J 4 bases, with 14 bases left between them. The length of the CDR3 is 16 residues.

J is TRBJ1-5 and V is TRBV4-2; D call uncertain. This CDR3 spans 15 amino acids. CDR1 is LGHNA, CDR2 YNFKEQ, per germline. The V end lost 0 bases, the J end lost 4 bases, and 10 bases lay between the germline ends. For the CDR3, the DNA is TGTGCCAGCAGCCAAGATCTAGGGTGGAATCAGCCCCAGCATTTT. Its protein is CASSQDLGWNQPQHF.

The chain couples TRBV18 to TRBJ2-1, with D possibly being TRBD1 (6 bases). The V and J ends lost 3 bases and 7 bases respectively, with 16 bases between them. The CDR3 length is 15 residues. Per the germline V gene, CDR1 is KGHSH and CDR2 is LQKENI. CDR3 in amino acids: CASSPDGLRGNEQFF. The CDR3 nucleotides are TGTGCCAGCTCACCTGATGGACTCAGGGGTAATGAGCAGTTCTTC.

V usage is TRBV3-1 and J usage is TRBJ1-3; a possible D gene is TRBD1 (5 bases). CDR3 length: 17 residues. The germline gives CDR1 LGHDT, CDR2 YNNKEL (reference sequence). V was pared by 4 bases and J by 3 bases, with 19 bases between. The CDR3 sequence: CASSPTEGPRIGNTIYF. The CDR3 DNA follows: TGTGCCAGCAGCCCGACTGAGGGACCTCGGATTGGAAACACCATATATTTT.

This clonotype was observed a handful of times. The chain joins TRBV4-3 to TRBJ2-7; D possibly matches TRBD1 or TRBD2 (6 bases each). Germline-derived CDR1 and CDR2 are LGHNA and YSLEER. There are 16 residues in the CDR3. V lost 3 bases and J lost 5, with 20 bases in between. CDR3 sequence: CASSQRAMGGKNEQYF. The CDR3 DNA reads TGCGCCAGCAGCCAGAGGGCCATGGGGGGCAAGAACGAGCAGTACTTC.

The chain is built from TRBV20-1 and TRBJ1-2; possible D gene TRBD1, 5 bases. CDR3 size: 10 residues. CDR1 is DFQATT, CDR2 SNEGSKA, per germline (reference sequence). Trimming took 3 bases from V and 7 from J, leaving 6 bases between them. This CDR3 reads CSASRGGYTF. CDR3 sequence (DNA): TGCAGTGCTAGTAGGGGTGGCTACACCTTC.

In its sample, this clonotype was seen a few times. The chain has TRBV4-3 and TRBJ1-5, with D uncertain. CDR1 and CDR2 from the germline V gene are LGHNA and YSLEER. The CDR3 covers 13 residues. V was cut by 0 bases and J by 6 bases, with 6 bases left in between. The CDR3 nucleotides are TGCGCCAGCAGCCAAGACGCGGGTCAGCCCCAGCATTTT. This encodes CASSQDAGQPQHF.

V gene TRBV2 combines with J gene TRBJ2-7, with D possibly TRBD1 on 6 matching bases. The germline V gene has CDR1 SNHLY and CDR2 FYNNEI. This CDR3 spans 14 amino acids. Trimming stripped 5 bases from V and 3 bases from J, with 14 bases between. CDR3 sequence: CASSKQGSRYEQYF. The CDR3 DNA sequence: TGTGCCAGCAGTAAACAGGGTTCCCGCTACGAGCAGTACTTC.

This clonotype has only a few counts. This chain joins TRBV12-3 or TRBV12-4 and TRBJ1-1; D not resolved. Between the trimmed V and J ends, which lost 2 bases and 1 base, there was a span of 8 bases. This CDR3 region has 14 residues. In nucleotides, the CDR3 is TGTGCCAGCAGTTTACAGGAGACGAACACTGAAGCTTTCTTT. Translating it yields CASSLQETNTEAFF.

This clonotype appeared many times. The gene calls are TRBV28 and TRBJ2-4, with D unresolved. The germline CDR1 and CDR2 sequences are MDHEN and SYDVKM. This CDR3 has 15 residues. Trimming cost V 6 bases and J 6 bases, with 18 bases left between them. As DNA, the CDR3 is TGTGCCAGCAGACCCCACGCGGTACCTGGAAACATTCAGTACTTC. Translating gives CASRPHAVPGNIQYF. The full variable domain, completed using reference TRBV28 and TRBJ2-4, is DVKVTQSSRYLVKRTGEKVFLECVQDMDHENMFWYRQDPGLGLRLIYFSYDVKMKEKGDIPEGYSVSREKKERFSLILESASTNQTSMYLCASRPHAVPGNIQYFGAGTRLSVL.

This clonotype came up a few times. The chain combines TRBV5-1 with TRBJ2-5; 11 bases fit TRBD2. V dropped 4 bases and J dropped 7; count of bases not matched to a gene: 9. The CDR3 has 15 residues. Germline CDR1 and CDR2: SGHRS and YFSETQ. The CDR3 is CASSPTSGGDATQYF. The CDR3 DNA is TGCGCCAGCAGCCCCACTAGCGGGGGAGACGCGACCCAGTACTTC.

This chain connects TRBV7-2 to TRBJ2-5, with D unclear. The CDR3 totals 13 residues. Per the germline V gene, CDR1 is SGHTA and CDR2 is FQGNSA. Trimming removed 5 bases at V and 5 bases at J, with 12 bases between. The DNA of the CDR3 is TGTGCCAGCAGCCCCAGAATGGGGGAGACCCAGTACTTC. Residues: CASSPRMGETQYF.

As DNA, the CDR3 is TGTGCCAGCAGTTACACCCCGTGGGACTATTACAATGAGCAGTTCTTC. This sequence encodes CASSYTPWDYYNEQFF. V usage is TRBV6-6 and J usage is TRBJ2-1; 7 nucleotides align to TRBD2. This CDR3 region has 16 residues. Per the germline V gene, CDR1 is MNHNY and CDR2 is SVGAGI (reference sequence). J was trimmed by 4 bases and V by 2 bases; bases with no gene match: 8.

This clonotype was observed a handful of times. As DNA, the CDR3 is TGCGCCAGCAGCTTACAGGGGGCTTTTGAAAAACTGTTTTTT. This translates into CASSLQGAFEKLFF. J is TRBJ1-4 and V is TRBV5-1, with TRBD1 matching 9 bases. Per the germline V gene, CDR1 is SGHRS and CDR2 is YFSETQ. The V segment lost 2 bases and the J segment 7 bases; nucleotides outside the gene matches: 3. CDR3 length: 14 residues. Complete variable domain (other parts from reference TRBV5-1 and TRBJ1-4): KAGVTQTPRYLIKTRGQQVTLSCSPISGHRSVSWYQQTPGQGLQFLFEYFSETQRNKGNFPGRFSGRQFSNSRSEMNVSTLELGDSALYLCASSLQGAFEKLFFGSGTQLSVL.